What follows is one T cell receptor beta chain and its context. Healthy bone marrow donors made up the donors. Germline CDR1 is SGHDN and CDR2 is FVKESK. CDR3 length equals 19 residues. Trimming removed 3 bases from V and 3 bases from J; junction bases left unmatched: 12. PCR primers comprised 60 Vbeta and 13 Jbeta primers. The protocol was immunoSEQ multiplex PCR, while the TCRdb copy is restricted to in-frame clones and leaves out a portion. Of 100,000 to 150,000 clones in the sample, less than 80% were seen once. This sample is drawn from a study of cytomegalovirus exposure and HLA in healthy donors.

The chain recombines TRBV14 with TRBJ2-3; 13 bases fit TRBD2. The origin of this receptor is a middle-aged man in good health and CMV-seropositive. Sequenced: PBMCs. CDR3 protein: CASSQDRPGLAGITDTQYF. CDR3 bases: TGTGCCAGCAGCCAGGATAGACCGGGACTAGCGGGAATAACAGATACGCAGTATTTT.